This T cell receptor beta chain was sequenced for a study of immune characterization of retroperitoneal liposarcoma. Using its own MiXCR run on the PCR reads, TCRdb lists one record per CDR3 protein. The table includes some 10,000 distinct CDR3 sequences, less than 30% detected once. The CDR3 has 15 amino acids. V was pared by 3 bases and J by 13 bases, with 22 bases between. Germline V lookup: CDR1 MGHDK, CDR2 SYGVNS. By sample share, this clonotype is medium-sized. Sample: tumor tissue. This receptor was taken from a male donor with retroperitoneal liposarcoma. The V gene is TRBV25-1, the J gene TRBJ2-1; possibly TRBD1 or TRBD2 for D (6 bases each). CDR3 sequence (DNA): TGTGCCAGCAGTGATCCTAGGGGGGCCGGAGAGACCCAGTTCTTC. It translates to CASSDPRGAGETQFF.